This T cell receptor (beta chain) was obtained from a study of T cell responses to AZD1222 COVID-19 vaccine. Here immunoSEQ multiplex PCR was the method, and the copy in TCRdb shows in-frame clones only, minus some. The repertoire holds about 120,000 clones, with about 90% as singletons. This CDR3 has 15 residues. V shed 4 bases, J shed 7 bases, and the junction held 8 bases outside the gene matches. CDR1 is SGHDN and CDR2 is FVKESK in the germline V gene. The clonotype originates from an adult who received the AZD1222 COVID-19 vaccine. The specimen comprised peripheral blood, sampled 28 days after the second AZD1222 dose. J is TRBJ1-3 and V is TRBV14; 9 bases are shared with TRBD1. CDR3 protein: CASSPTGGSWNTIYF. CDR3 DNA: TGTGCCAGCAGCCCGACAGGGGGTAGTTGGAACACCATATATTTT.